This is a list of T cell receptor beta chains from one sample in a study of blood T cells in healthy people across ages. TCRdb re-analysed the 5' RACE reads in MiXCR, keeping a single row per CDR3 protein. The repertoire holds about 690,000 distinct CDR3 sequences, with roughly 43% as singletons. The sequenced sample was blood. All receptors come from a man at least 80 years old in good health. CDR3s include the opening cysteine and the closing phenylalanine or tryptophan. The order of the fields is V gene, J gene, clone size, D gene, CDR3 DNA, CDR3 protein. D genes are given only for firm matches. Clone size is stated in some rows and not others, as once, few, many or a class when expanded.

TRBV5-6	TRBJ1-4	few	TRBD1	TGTGCCAGCAGCTCACCGGGACAGGGGCAGCGGGAAAAACTGTTTTTT	CASSSPGQGQREKLFF
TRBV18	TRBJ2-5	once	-	TGTGCCGGCTCACAAGCACAGGGAGAGGGCGAAGAGACCCAGTACTTC	CAGSQAQGEGEETQYF
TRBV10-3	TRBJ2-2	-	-	TGTGCCATCAGGGATCCGGACAGGAACACCGGGGAGCTGTTTTTT	CAIRDPDRNTGELFF
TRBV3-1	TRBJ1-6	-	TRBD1	TGTGCCAGCAGCCACGGGACAGACAATTCACCCCTCCACTTT	CASSHGTDNSPLHF
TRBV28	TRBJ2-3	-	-	TGTGCCAGCAGTGTGGTGGTGGGGTTCTCCACAACTGTTACAGATACGCAGTATTTT	CASSVVVGFSTTVTDTQYF
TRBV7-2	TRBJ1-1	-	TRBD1	TGTGCCAGCAGCTTTCCGGGACAGGGCTACACTGAAGCTTTCTTT	CASSFPGQGYTEAFF
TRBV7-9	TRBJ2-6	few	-	TGTGCCAGCAGCTTAGCCACTGGGGCCAACGTCCTGACTTTC	CASSLATGANVLTF
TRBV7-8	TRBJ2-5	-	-	TGTGCCAGCACTCATCTAGAGACCCAGTACTTC	CASTHLETQYF
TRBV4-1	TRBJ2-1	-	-	TGCGCCAGCAGCCAAGAAGGGACGGACTTGCCCAATGAGCAGTTCTTC	CASSQEGTDLPNEQFF
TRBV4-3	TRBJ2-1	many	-	TGCGCCAGCAGCCAAGAAATACGGAGGTCTGAGCAGTTCTTC	CASSQEIRRSEQFF
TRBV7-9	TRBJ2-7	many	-	TGTGCCAGCAGCCCTTGGAGCGGGTTATACGAGCAGTACTTC	CASSPWSGLYEQYF
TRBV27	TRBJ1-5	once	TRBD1	TGTGCCAGCAGTCCCAGGGGACAGGGTAGCAATCAGCCCCAGCATTTT	CASSPRGQGSNQPQHF
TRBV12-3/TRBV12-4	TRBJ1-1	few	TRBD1	TGTGCCAGCAGGACGGACAGGCGAGGTATAGAAAGGGCTGAAGCTTTCTTT	CASRTDRRGIERAEAFF
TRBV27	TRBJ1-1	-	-	TGTGCCAGCAGTTTATGGGTAGGACGGGGAACGAACACTGAAGCTTTCTTT	CASSLWVGRGTNTEAFF
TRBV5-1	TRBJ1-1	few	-	TGCGCCAGCAGCTCCGGGACTATGGACACTGAAGCTTTCTTT	CASSSGTMDTEAFF
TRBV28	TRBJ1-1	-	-	TGTGCCAGCGCTGGGGGAGTGTTGAACACTGAAGCTTTCTTT	CASAGGVLNTEAFF
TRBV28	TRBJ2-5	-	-	TGTGCCAGCACCCGGACTATTCCTCGTATACAAGAGACCCAGTACTTC	CASTRTIPRIQETQYF
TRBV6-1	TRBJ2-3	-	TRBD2	TGTGCCAGCAGTGTGGGACTAGCGGGGGGTCTATCGTCTAGCACAGATACGCAGTATTTT	CASSVGLAGGLSSSTDTQYF
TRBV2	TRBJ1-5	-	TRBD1	TGTGCCAGCAGGGCAGACAGGGGAGGGGCGCGTCAGCCCCAGCATTTT	CASRADRGGARQPQHF
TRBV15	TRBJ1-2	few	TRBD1	TGTGCCACCAGCCTCCGGACAGGGGCGGGTAACTATGGCTACACCTTC	CATSLRTGAGNYGYTF
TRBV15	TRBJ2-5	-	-	TGTGCCACCAGCAGAGATTCGGGGCTAGAGACCCAGTACTTC	CATSRDSGLETQYF
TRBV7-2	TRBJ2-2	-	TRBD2	TGTGCCAGCAGCTTGGGGGGGGGAGGAGACACCGGGGAGCTGTTTTTT	CASSLGGGGDTGELFF
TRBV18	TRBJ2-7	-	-	TGTGCCAGCTCAAAGGCAGGGGCCTCCTACGAGCAGTACTTC	CASSKAGASYEQYF
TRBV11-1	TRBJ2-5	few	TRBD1	TGTGCCAGCAGCTTAGCCCAATCGGACAGGGAAGAGACCCAGTACTTC	CASSLAQSDREETQYF
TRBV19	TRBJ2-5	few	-	TGTGCCAGTAGTATTGGAGGGACAGAACAAGAGACCCAGTACTTC	CASSIGGTEQETQYF
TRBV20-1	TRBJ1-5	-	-	TGCAGTGCTAGAGACCAAAAGGTCCTAGAAAGCAATCAGCCCCAGCATTTT	CSARDQKVLESNQPQHF
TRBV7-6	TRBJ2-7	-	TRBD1	TGTGCCAGCAGCGAAATCCCCAGGGGGCATGAGCAGTACTTC	CASSEIPRGHEQYF
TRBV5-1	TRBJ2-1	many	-	TGCGCCAGCAGCTTGGGCCATTTGCGGTTCTTC	CASSLGHLRFF
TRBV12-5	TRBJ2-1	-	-	TGTGCTAGTGGTACCCGACAGGTCGGTGAGCAGTTCTTC	CASGTRQVGEQFF
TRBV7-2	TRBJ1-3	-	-	TGTGCCAGCAGTGACAGGGGAAACACCATATATTTT	CASSDRGNTIYF
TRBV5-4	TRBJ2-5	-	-	TGTGCCAGCAGCTTCAACCAGCAGACCCAGTACTTC	CASSFNQQTQYF
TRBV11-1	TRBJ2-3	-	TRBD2	TGTGCCAGCAGCCGAGGGACTAGCGGGAGGAGGGCAGATACGCAGTATTTT	CASSRGTSGRRADTQYF
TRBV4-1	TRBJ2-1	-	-	TGCGCCAGCAGCCAAGCGGCCACAGGACCCTACAATGAGCAGTTCTTC	CASSQAATGPYNEQFF
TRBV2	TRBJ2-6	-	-	TGTGCCAGCTGTTCAGGGCTCTCTGGGGCCAACGTCCTGACTTTC	CASCSGLSGANVLTF
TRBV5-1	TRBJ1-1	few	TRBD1	TGCGCCAGCAGCTTGGCGGGACAGGGCACTGAAGCTTTCTTT	CASSLAGQGTEAFF